This T cell receptor (beta chain) was sequenced for a study of neurological immune-mediated disorders (dated by TCRdb to the late 2010s). A note on the overall study: Among the 35 or so multiple sclerosis patients, approximately 30 had relapsing-remitting MS and 3 had secondary progressive MS. Alongside PBMC samples, the set of about 97 TCR-beta libraries contained longitudinal samples, technical triplicates, and paired CD4+ and CD8+ T-cell subsets that had been sorted. The cohort was made up of 68 subjects, consisting of some 14 HAM/TSP patients, some 34 multiple sclerosis patients and around 20 healthy controls. Peripheral blood TCR-beta repertoires from patients with HTLV-I-associated myelopathy (HAM/TSP), patients with multiple sclerosis, and healthy controls were compared in the study using UMI-based sequencing.

Concerning this clonotype: The clone's antigen remains unknown. At one boundary the junction diverges from the germline segment, which might be a read error.

There are 13 amino acids in the CDR3, from cysteine to phenylalanine inclusive. The read is trimmed to its CDR3 DNA, 39 bases read in frame from base 1. From the germline V gene, CDR1 is MDHEN and CDR2 is SYDVKM. Overall study outcomes, separate from this receptor: The MS cluster was not associated with any clinical or MRI features, and the authors stated that larger cohorts are needed. TCR clonal expansion was greatest in HAM/TSP patients and smallest in MS patients, who ranked below even healthy controls. Expanded clones from different subjects shared no identical CDR3 amino acid sequences, which suggests that TCR-beta repertoires were private in all groups. In phylogenetic analysis, the repertoires of 18 of 34 MS patients grouped into a cluster of related CDR3 sequences, which suggests a possible signature at the repertoire level.

cDNA synthesis used template-switch 5'RACE with a primer carrying a 10-nucleotide random unique molecular identifier tagging each TCR transcript. Every sequencing run covered 15-18 subjects and yielded more than 170 million TCR-beta sequences. Total RNA was extracted with the RNeasy kit. The KAPA Real-time Library Amplification kit was used to amplify TCR-beta VDJ regions with primers for the TCR constant region and the 5'RACE anchor. A first PCR added sample indexes and Illumina adaptors, and a second PCR then raised library yield. After Ampure bead purification, the TCR product of roughly 650 bp was size-selected on a 2% E-gel SizeSelection system. Before pooling, library quality was checked on a Bioanalyzer, concentration was measured with Qubit, and libraries were quantified with the Kapa Library Quantification kit. Libraries were sequenced paired-end 2 x 150 bp on an Illumina HiSeq 2500. To increase sequence diversity, about 25-31% phiX was spiked into each library pool. The study's processing was this. The quality-filtered reads were processed with the UMI-based MiGEC pipeline, whose error correction step removed more than 85% of the raw TCR sequences. IMGT germline references were used for aligning VDJ genes, and each clonotype was defined as a unique CDR3 amino acid sequence together with its V-J genes. Clonal expansion, Shannon diversity, and CDR3 relatedness (CalcPairwiseDistances, ClusterSamples) were evaluated with VDJtools, and phylogenetic trees were built with CLCbio workbench. Using coefficient-of-variation modelling across technical triplicates, the study counted a clone as expanded if it had at least 8 unique UMIs. TCRdb trimmed public reads at Q25 via fastp, called clones via MiXCR and kept in-frame beta chains. When rows share a CDR3 protein, they turn into one entry using the most common DNA and genes. These V and J calls rely on TCRdb rather than the paper's analysis. Counted in this sample were under 70,000 distinct CDR3 sequences; 5.2% of them appeared once. In total, the top ten clones hold 2.5% to 3% of the sample.

Libraries from unsorted PBMCs were made from 2 million PBMCs kept in RNAlater at -80 degrees C until RNA extraction. Multiple sclerosis patients were enrolled in a US clinical protocol under which disease progression was evaluated by magnetic resonance imaging. Peripheral blood was subjected to Ficoll-Hypaque density gradient centrifugation to isolate PBMCs, which were then cryopreserved in liquid nitrogen. The clonotype comes from a woman aged 25 to 39 with multiple sclerosis. Sequencing used PBMCs. The chain employs TRBV28 and TRBJ1-5; the D gene remains uncertain. The CDR3 region reads CASSSGHNQPQNF. The DNA reads as follows: TGTGCCAGCAGTTCGGGTCACAATCAGCCCCAGAATTTT.